Reported below is one TCR beta chain. The data belong to a study of T cell changes during pregnancy in multiple sclerosis. Sequenced by immunoSEQ multiplex PCR; TCRdb stores in-frame clones only, minus some. The table has 70,000 to 95,000 clones, 94% seen once. The CDR3 sequence is 16 residues long. The V end lost 3 bases, the J end lost 1 base, and 15 bases lay between the germline ends. The germline V gene has CDR1 SGHDT and CDR2 YYEEEE. This sequence joins TRBV5-6 and TRBJ2-3, with D tentatively TRBD2 (6 bases). Sequenced material: peripheral blood, taken in the third trimester of pregnancy. This sequence was found in a female donor with multiple sclerosis, enrolled in a pregnancy study. Written as DNA, the CDR3 is TGTGCCAGCAGCTCGGGCTTAGCGGTAGGCACAGATACGCAGTATTTT. Encoded protein: CASSSGLAVGTDTQYF.